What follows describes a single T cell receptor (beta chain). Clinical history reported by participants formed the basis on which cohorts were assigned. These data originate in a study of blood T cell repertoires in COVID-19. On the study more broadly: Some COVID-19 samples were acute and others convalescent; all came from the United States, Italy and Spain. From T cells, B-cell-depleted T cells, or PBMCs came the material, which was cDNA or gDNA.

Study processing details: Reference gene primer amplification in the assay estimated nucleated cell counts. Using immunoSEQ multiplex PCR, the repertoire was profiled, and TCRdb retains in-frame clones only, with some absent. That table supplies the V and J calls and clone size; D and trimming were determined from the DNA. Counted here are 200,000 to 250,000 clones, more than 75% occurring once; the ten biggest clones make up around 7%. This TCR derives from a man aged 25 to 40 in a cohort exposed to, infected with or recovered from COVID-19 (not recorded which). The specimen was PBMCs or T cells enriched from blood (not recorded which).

The CDR3 loop is CASSFGLAVGEQYF. Here the CDR3 DNA reads TGTGCCAGCAGCTTCGGTCTAGCCGTCGGCGAGCAGTACTTC. This sequence joins TRBV11-1 and TRBJ2-7, with D perhaps matching TRBD2 (5 bases). In germline, CDR1 is SGHAT, CDR2 FQDESV (reference sequence). V was pared by 3 bases and J by 6 bases, with 15 bases between. This CDR3 region has 14 residues.